This T cell receptor (beta chain) originates from a study of cytomegalovirus exposure and HLA in healthy donors. Note on this clone: What it recognizes is unknown.

CDR3 length: 14 amino acids. Germline trimming cut 7 bases from V and 7 bases from J; bases unmatched to any gene: 10. The germline V gene encodes CDR1 SNHLY and CDR2 FYNNEI. Study-wide results and caveats: It was likely that a cluster of highly shared sequence variants was a sequencing artifact. For cytomegalovirus status, the classifier reportedly gave diagnoses with high specificity and sensitivity.

Primers included in the PCR were 60 Vbeta and 13 Jbeta primers. Source study methods: Counted up in a later analysis, unique TCR beta chains came to 65 million to 80 million, with 9.5 million to 13 million shared. Sequencing was performed with immunoSEQ multiplex PCR; in TCRdb, only in-frame clones are kept and a portion is missing. From that table come the V and J calls and clone size; the DNA was used to work out D and trimming. The table shows 200,000 or so clones, with roughly four fifths occurring only once. The sample was PBMCs. The receptor was isolated from a woman between 35 and 50 years old in good health and CMV-seronegative. This chain links TRBV2 with TRBJ2-1; 7 bases agree with TRBD1. CDR3 amino acids: CASIVTGVFNEQFF. CDR3 sequence (DNA): TGTGCCAGCATCGTAACAGGGGTTTTTAATGAGCAGTTCTTC.